This T cell receptor beta chain stems from a study of T cell responses to AZD1222 COVID-19 vaccine. Looked up from germline, CDR1 is GTSNPN and CDR2 is SVGIG (reference sequence). This CDR3 has 14 amino acids. Trimming pared 3 bases from V and 0 bases from J, leaving 9 bases between. Assay used: immunoSEQ multiplex PCR; TCRdb lists only in-frame clones, some missing. The table includes about 74,000 clones, 80% to 90% detected once. The clonotype originates from an adult in good health. Material: peripheral blood, obtained on day 0 of AZD1222 vaccination. This chain connects TRBV30 to TRBJ1-3; tentatively, D is TRBD1 (5 bases). Written as DNA, the CDR3 is TGTGCCTGGAGAACAGGCACCTCTGGAAACACCATATATTTT. Residues: CAWRTGTSGNTIYF.